This T cell receptor beta chain was identified during a study of blood T cell repertoires in COVID-19. Study-wide context: Samples of COVID-19 (acute and convalescent) were obtained from the United States, Italy and Spain. From T cells, B-cell-depleted T cells, or PBMCs came the material, which was cDNA or gDNA.

The V and J ends lost 7 bases and 4 bases respectively, with 14 bases between them. The CDR3 spans 13 residues. In germline, CDR1 is SGHRS, CDR2 YFSETQ. Seattle patients were enrolled during active infection and followed longitudinally. Original analysis: Amplification of reference gene primers provided the estimated nucleated cell counts. Assay used: immunoSEQ multiplex PCR; TCRdb lists only in-frame clones, some missing. The DNA gave D and trimming, while V, J and clone size come from that table. The sample yields over 400,000 clones, 70% to 90% seen once. Input material: peripheral blood. The source is a woman between 45 and 65 years old with COVID-19, enrolled during active disease. The rearrangement uses TRBV5-1 and TRBJ2-5, with a tentative D call TRBD1 (5 bases). CDR3 nucleotide sequence: TGCGCCAGCGGGAATCAAGGGGCAGAGACCCAGTACTTC. Its translation is CASGNQGAETQYF.